One and the same sample provided the 27 T cell receptor beta chains below, sequenced in a study of monozygotic twins with inflammatory bowel disease. TCRdb reprocessed the 5' RACE reads; each CDR3 protein has one entry and no DNA is given. This repertoire includes approximately 330,000 distinct CDR3 sequences. The sample was blood. The receptors were gathered from a human donor with ulcerative colitis or Crohn's disease, or a healthy co-twin of an affected twin (not recorded which).

The chain has TRBV11-1 and TRBJ1-1; TCRdb's D gene call, TRBD1, goes unchecked for lack of DNA. The germline V gene encodes CDR1 SGHAT and CDR2 FQDESV (reference sequence). The CDR3 extends over 19 amino acids. The CDR3: CASSLVSLRGRHMNTEAFF.

The chain links TRBV5-6 to TRBJ1-1; TCRdb lists TRBD1, though no DNA is available to test this call. The CDR3 sequence is 16 residues long. From germline, CDR1 is SGHDT and CDR2 YYEEEE. CDR3 amino acids: CASSVRRSLTGTEAFF.

The chain combines TRBV20-1 with TRBJ2-7; there is no DNA to check the TCRdb D call of TRBD2. This CDR3 comprises 13 residues. Looked up from germline, CDR1 is DFQATT and CDR2 is SNEGSKA (reference sequence). Here the CDR3 reads CSARGEKFYEQYF.

J is TRBJ1-6 and V is TRBV4-1. CDR1 and CDR2 from the germline V gene are MGHRA and YSYEKL. This CDR3 has 13 amino acids. The CDR3 reads CASSREGISPLHF.

This chain joins TRBV20-1 and TRBJ1-5; TCRdb selects TRBD1, and the lack of DNA leaves this call unchecked. This CDR3 is 18 amino acids long. Per germline, CDR1 DFQATT and CDR2 SNEGSKA (reference sequence). The CDR3 is CSAPSRDRGSRNNQPQHF.

CDR3 amino acids: CASRLTRRLIPHEQFF. The chain has TRBV19 and TRBJ2-1. Germline CDR1 reads LNHDA; CDR2 reads SQIVND (reference sequence). This CDR3 spans 16 amino acids.

The J gene is TRBJ2-2, the V gene TRBV6-5. Germline V gene data show CDR1 as MNHEY and CDR2 as SVGAGI. The CDR3 has 15 residues. This CDR3 is CASSYSIDRAGELFF.

The chain joins TRBV11-3 to TRBJ1-1. This CDR3 is built from 12 residues. Germline assignment: CDR1 SGHNT and CDR2 YENEEA. CDR3 amino acids: CASSLSGDEAFF.

The rearrangement links TRBV28 to TRBJ2-1; the TCRdb call, TRBD1, lacks DNA for checking. Germline lookup yields CDR1 MDHEN and CDR2 SYDVKM. The CDR3 has 14 residues. The CDR3 reads CASREGGQIYEQFF.

The rearrangement uses TRBV7-9 and TRBJ2-7; without DNA, the TCRdb call of TRBD1 cannot be checked. There are 14 residues in the CDR3. Per the germline V gene, CDR1 is SEHNR and CDR2 is FQNEAQ (reference sequence). The CDR3 is CASSNRDRDYEQYF.

The rearrangement uses TRBV5-6 and TRBJ2-2; absent DNA, TCRdb's TRBD2 call cannot be checked. The germline gives CDR1 SGHDT, CDR2 YYEEEE. The CDR3 has 14 residues. This CDR3 reads CASSWTGATGELFF.

V gene TRBV18 combines with J gene TRBJ1-2; TCRdb's D call of TRBD1 is untestable without DNA. The germline gives CDR1 KGHSH, CDR2 LQKENI. The CDR3 length is 15 residues. The CDR3 loop is CASSPPKGVSYGYTF. Full variable domain (rest looked up from reference TRBV18 and TRBJ1-2): NAGVMQNPRHLVRRRGQEARLRCSPMKGHSHVYWYRQLPEEGLKFMVYLQKENIIDESGMPKERFSAEFPKEGPSILRIQQVVRGDSAAYFCASSPPKGVSYGYTFGSGTRLTVV.

This sequence joins TRBV7-2 and TRBJ2-1; the D gene TCRdb calls, TRBD1, cannot be checked with no DNA. There are 15 residues in the CDR3. Germline lookup yields CDR1 SGHTA and CDR2 FQGNSA. Here the CDR3 reads CASSPGGLGYNEQFF.

J is TRBJ1-2 and V is TRBV20-1. The CDR3 covers 13 residues. CDR1 is DFQATT, CDR2 SNEGSKA, per germline (reference sequence). This chain's CDR3 is CSAEVGYDYGYTF.

This rearrangement joins TRBV19 to TRBJ2-5. Germline V gives CDR1 LNHDA, CDR2 SQIVND (reference sequence). The CDR3 is made up of 13 amino acids. The chain's CDR3 is CATAGVYQETQYF.

The chain uses TRBV4-1 and TRBJ2-7; TCRdb designates TRBD2, a call that cannot be tested without DNA. The CDR3 runs 15 residues. Germline CDR1 MGHRA, CDR2 YSYEKL. The chain's CDR3 is CASSQLAGGTYEQYF.

This chain uses TRBV11-2 with TRBJ2-1. CDR1 is SGHAT and CDR2 is FQNNGV in the germline V gene. The CDR3 spans 16 residues. CDR3 sequence: CASSTPRRSTYNEQFF.

CDR3 residues: CASSSPGGGGTEAFF. The chain combines TRBV5-5 with TRBJ1-1; the D gene TCRdb calls, TRBD1, cannot be checked with no DNA. The length of the CDR3 is 15 residues. Germline values: CDR1 SGHKS, CDR2 YYEKEE (reference sequence).

The V gene is TRBV5-1, the J gene TRBJ1-1; TCRdb's D gene call, TRBD1, goes unchecked for lack of DNA. The CDR3 covers 15 residues. Germline CDR1 and CDR2: SGHRS and YFSETQ. This chain's CDR3 is CASSLVGSPNTEAFF.

This chain joins TRBV29-1 and TRBJ1-2; the TCRdb call, TRBD1, lacks DNA for checking. The CDR3 consists of 11 residues. CDR1 and CDR2 (germline): SQVTM, ANQGSEA. The CDR3 protein is CSVEDRDGYTF.

This chain links TRBV28 with TRBJ2-7; checking the TCRdb D call of TRBD1 is not possible without DNA. The germline V gene encodes CDR1 MDHEN and CDR2 SYDVKM. This CDR3 has 15 residues. The CDR3: CASSFRGDRSYEQYF.

This chain joins TRBV29-1 and TRBJ2-3; TCRdb calls TRBD2, which cannot be checked without DNA. This CDR3 spans 15 amino acids. Germline-derived CDR1 and CDR2 are SQVTM and ANQGSEA. CDR3: CSVDWSGRATDTQYF.

The chain employs TRBV10-3 and TRBJ2-6. The CDR3 has 14 residues. Germline-derived CDR1 and CDR2 are ENHRY and SYGVKD. The CDR3 spells CAIADSSGANVLTF.

The V and J genes are TRBV5-5 and TRBJ2-2; TCRdb picks TRBD1, but there is no DNA to check that call. Germline loops: CDR1 SGHKS, CDR2 YYEKEE (reference sequence). The CDR3 has 16 amino acids. Here the CDR3 reads CASSPLGGGNTGELFF.

The chain employs TRBV20-1 and TRBJ2-1; TCRdb indicates TRBD1, and absent DNA this call remains unverified. The CDR3 consists of 16 residues. The germline CDR1 and CDR2 sequences are DFQATT and SNEGSKA (reference sequence). CDR3 amino acids: CSAGPWGGSSYNEQFF.

The rearrangement uses TRBV20-1 and TRBJ2-2; with no DNA, the TCRdb D assignment of TRBD2 cannot be verified. CDR1 and CDR2 from the germline V gene are DFQATT and SNEGSKA (reference sequence). This CDR3 has 16 amino acids. Here the CDR3 reads CSARDPEGSLPGELFF.

The J gene is TRBJ2-2, the V gene TRBV7-2; the TRBD2 assignment by TCRdb is unverifiable without DNA. Germline V lookup: CDR1 SGHTA, CDR2 FQGNSA. The CDR3 has 14 amino acids. CDR3: CASRWAEGTGELFF. The variable domain in full, completed from reference TRBV7-2 and TRBJ2-2, reads GAGVSQSPSNKVTEKGKDVELRCDPISGHTALYWYRQSLGQGLEFLIYFQGNSAPDKSGLPSDRFSAERTGGSVSTLTIQRTQQEDSAVYLCASRWAEGTGELFFGEGSRLTVL.